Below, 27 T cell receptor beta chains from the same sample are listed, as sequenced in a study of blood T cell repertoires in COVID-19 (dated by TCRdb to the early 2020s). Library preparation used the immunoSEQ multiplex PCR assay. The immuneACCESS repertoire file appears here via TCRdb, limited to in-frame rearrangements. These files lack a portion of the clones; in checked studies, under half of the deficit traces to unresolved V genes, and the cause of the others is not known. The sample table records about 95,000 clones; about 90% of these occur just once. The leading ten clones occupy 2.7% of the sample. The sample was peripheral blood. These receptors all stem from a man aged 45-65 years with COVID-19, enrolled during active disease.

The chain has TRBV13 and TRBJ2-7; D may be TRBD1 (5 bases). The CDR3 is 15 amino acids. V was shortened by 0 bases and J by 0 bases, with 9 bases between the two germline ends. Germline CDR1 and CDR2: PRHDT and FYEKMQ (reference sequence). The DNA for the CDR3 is TGTGCCAGCAGCTTAGGAGGCAGGGCCTCCTACGAGCAGTACTTC. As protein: CASSLGGRASYEQYF.

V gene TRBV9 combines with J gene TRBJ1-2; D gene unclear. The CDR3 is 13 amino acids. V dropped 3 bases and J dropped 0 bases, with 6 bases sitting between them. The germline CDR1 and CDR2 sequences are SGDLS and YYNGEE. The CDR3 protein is CASSEGANYGYTF. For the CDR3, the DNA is TGTGCCAGCAGCGAAGGAGCTAACTATGGCTACACCTTC. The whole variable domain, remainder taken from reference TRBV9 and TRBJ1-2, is DSGVTQTPKHLITATGQRVTLRCSPRSGDLSVYWYQQSLDQGLQFLIQYYNGEERAKGNILERFSAQQFPDLHSELNLSSLELGDSALYFCASSEGANYGYTFGSGTRLTVV.

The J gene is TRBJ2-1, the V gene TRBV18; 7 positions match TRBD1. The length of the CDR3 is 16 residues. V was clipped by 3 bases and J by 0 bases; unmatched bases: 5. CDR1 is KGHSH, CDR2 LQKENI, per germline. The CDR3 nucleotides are TGTGCCAGCTCACCCGGGACAGCTAGCTCCTACAATGAGCAGTTCTTC. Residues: CASSPGTASSYNEQFF.

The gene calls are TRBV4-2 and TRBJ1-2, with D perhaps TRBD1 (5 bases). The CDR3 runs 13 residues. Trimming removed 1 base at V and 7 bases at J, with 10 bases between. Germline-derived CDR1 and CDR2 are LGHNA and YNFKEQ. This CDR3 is CASSQGQGIGYTF. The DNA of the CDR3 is TGTGCCAGCAGCCAAGGGCAGGGAATTGGCTACACCTTC.

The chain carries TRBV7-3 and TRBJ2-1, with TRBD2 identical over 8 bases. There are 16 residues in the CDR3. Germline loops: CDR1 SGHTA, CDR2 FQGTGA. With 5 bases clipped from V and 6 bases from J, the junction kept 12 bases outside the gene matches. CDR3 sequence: CASSPYSGGVSNEQFF. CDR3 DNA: TGTGCCAGCAGCCCCTATTCCGGGGGGGTTTCCAATGAGCAGTTCTTC. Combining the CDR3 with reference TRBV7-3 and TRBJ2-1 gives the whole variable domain GAGVSQTPSNKVTEKGKYVELRCDPISGHTALYWYRQSLGQGPEFLIYFQGTGAADDSGLPNDRFFAVRPEGSVSTLKIQRTERGDSAVYLCASSPYSGGVSNEQFFGPGTRLTVL.

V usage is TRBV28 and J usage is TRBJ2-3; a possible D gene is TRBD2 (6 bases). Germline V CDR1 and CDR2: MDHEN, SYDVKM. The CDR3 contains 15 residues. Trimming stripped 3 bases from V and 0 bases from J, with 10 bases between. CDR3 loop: CASSFSGTSTDTQYF. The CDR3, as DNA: TGTGCCAGCAGTTTTTCAGGGACTAGCACAGATACGCAGTATTTT. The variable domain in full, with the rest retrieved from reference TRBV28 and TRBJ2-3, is DVKVTQSSRYLVKRTGEKVFLECVQDMDHENMFWYRQDPGLGLRLIYFSYDVKMKEKGDIPEGYSVSREKKERFSLILESASTNQTSMYLCASSFSGTSTDTQYFGPGTRLTVL.

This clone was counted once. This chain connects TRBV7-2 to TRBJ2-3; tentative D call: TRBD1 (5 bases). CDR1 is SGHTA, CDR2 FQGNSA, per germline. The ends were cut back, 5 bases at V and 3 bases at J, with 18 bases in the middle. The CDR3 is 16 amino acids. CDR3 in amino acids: CASSPWGSTLTDTQYF. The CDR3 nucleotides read TGTGCCAGCAGCCCGTGGGGCTCCACGCTTACAGATACGCAGTATTTT. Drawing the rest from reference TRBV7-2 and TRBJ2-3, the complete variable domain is GAGVSQSPSNKVTEKGKDVELRCDPISGHTALYWYRQSLGQGLEFLIYFQGNSAPDKSGLPSDRFSAERTGGSVSTLTIQRTQQEDSAVYLCASSPWGSTLTDTQYFGPGTRLTVL.

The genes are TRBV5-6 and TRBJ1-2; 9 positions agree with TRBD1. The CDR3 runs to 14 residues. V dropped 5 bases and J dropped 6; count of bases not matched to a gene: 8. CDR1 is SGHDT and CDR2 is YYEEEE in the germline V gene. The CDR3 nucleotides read TGTGCCAGCAGTCCTGGGACAGGGATCCATGGCTACACCTTC. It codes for CASSPGTGIHGYTF. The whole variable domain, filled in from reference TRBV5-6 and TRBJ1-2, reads DAGVTQSPTHLIKTRGQQVTLRCSPKSGHDTVSWYQQALGQGPQFIFQYYEEEERQRGNFPDRFSGHQFPNYSSELNVNALLLGDSALYLCASSPGTGIHGYTFGSGTRLTVV.

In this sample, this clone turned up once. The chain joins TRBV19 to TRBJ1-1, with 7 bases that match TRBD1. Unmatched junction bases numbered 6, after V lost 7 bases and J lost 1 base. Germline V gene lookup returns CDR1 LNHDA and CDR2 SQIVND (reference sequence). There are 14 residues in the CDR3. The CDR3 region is CASTPGGRNTEAFF. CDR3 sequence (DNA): TGTGCCAGTACCCCAGGGGGGAGGAACACTGAAGCTTTCTTT.

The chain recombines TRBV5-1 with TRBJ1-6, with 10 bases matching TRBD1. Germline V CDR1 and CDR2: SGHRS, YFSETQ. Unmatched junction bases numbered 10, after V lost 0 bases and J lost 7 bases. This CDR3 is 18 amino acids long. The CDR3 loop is CASSLESRDRGGNSPLHF. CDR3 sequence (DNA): TGCGCCAGCAGCTTGGAGTCCAGGGACAGGGGAGGAAATTCACCCCTCCACTTT.

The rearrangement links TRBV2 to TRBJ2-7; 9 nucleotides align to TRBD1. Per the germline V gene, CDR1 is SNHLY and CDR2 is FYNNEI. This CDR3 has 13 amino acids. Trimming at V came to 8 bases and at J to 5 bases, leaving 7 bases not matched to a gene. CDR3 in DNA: TGTGCCAGCGGCCGACAGGGGGGCGACGAGCAGTACTTC. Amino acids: CASGRQGGDEQYF. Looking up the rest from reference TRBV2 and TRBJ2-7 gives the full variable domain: EPEVTQTPSHQVTQMGQEVILRCVPISNHLYFYWYRQILGQKVEFLVSFYNNEISEKSEIFDDQFSVERPDGSNFTLKIRSTKLEDSAMYFCASGRQGGDEQYFGPGTRLTVT.

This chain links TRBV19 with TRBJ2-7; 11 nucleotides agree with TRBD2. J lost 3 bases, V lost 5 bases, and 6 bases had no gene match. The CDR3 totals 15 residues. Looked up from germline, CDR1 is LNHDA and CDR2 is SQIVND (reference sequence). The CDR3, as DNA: TGTGCCAGTAGTGCCTCCGGGACTAGCGGCTACGAGCAGTACTTC. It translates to CASSASGTSGYEQYF.

CDR3 bases: TGTGCCAGCAGGGGGGCGGTCGGGCAGTACTTC. Translating it yields CASRGAVGQYF. The genes are TRBV7-9 and TRBJ2-7, with TRBD1 as a possible D gene (6 bases). Trimming pared 6 bases from V and 9 bases from J, leaving 12 bases between. CDR1 and CDR2 from the germline V gene are SEHNR and FQNEAQ (reference sequence). The CDR3 is made up of 11 amino acids.

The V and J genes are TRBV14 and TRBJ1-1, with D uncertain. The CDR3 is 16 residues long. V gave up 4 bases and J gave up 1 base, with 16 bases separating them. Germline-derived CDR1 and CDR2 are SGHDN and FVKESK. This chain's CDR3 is CASSPPGVGRNTEAFF. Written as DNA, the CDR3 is TGTGCCAGCAGCCCTCCCGGGGTAGGAAGGAACACTGAAGCTTTCTTT.

Here the CDR3 DNA reads TGTGCCAGCAGCCAGGAGGGGAGGTCTGGAAACACCATATATTTT. It translates to CASSQEGRSGNTIYF. The chain is built from TRBV3-1 (or the pseudogene TRBV3-2) and TRBJ1-3; TRBD1 is a possible D gene (5 bases). The CDR3 spans 15 residues. Trimming stripped 3 bases from V and 1 base from J, with 10 bases between. Per the germline V gene, CDR1 is LGHDT and CDR2 is YNNKEL (reference sequence).

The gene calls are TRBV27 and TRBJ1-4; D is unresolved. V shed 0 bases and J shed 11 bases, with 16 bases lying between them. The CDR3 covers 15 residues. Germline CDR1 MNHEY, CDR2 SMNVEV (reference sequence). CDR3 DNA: TGTGCCAGCAGTTTATCAGGTCGGGTAATGAATAAACTGTTTTTT. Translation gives CASSLSGRVMNKLFF.

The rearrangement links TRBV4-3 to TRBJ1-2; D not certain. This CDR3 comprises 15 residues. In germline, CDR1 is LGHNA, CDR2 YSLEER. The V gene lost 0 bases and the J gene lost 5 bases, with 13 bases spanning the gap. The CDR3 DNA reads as TGCGCCAGCAGCCAAGAGTATAAGGGAGAGTATGGCTACACCTTC. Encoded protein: CASSQEYKGEYGYTF.

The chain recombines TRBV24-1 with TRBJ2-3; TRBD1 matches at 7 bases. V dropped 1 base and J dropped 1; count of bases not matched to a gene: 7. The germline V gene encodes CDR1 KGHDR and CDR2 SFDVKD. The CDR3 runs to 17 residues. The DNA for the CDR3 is TGTGCCACCAGTGATTTTTGGGACAGTTCCGGCACAGATACGCAGTATTTT. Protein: CATSDFWDSSGTDTQYF.

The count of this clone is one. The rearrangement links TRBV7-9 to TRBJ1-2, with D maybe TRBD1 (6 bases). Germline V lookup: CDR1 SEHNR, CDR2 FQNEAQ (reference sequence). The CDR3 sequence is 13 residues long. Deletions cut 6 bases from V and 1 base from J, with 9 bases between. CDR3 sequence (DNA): TGTGCCAGCAGACCGGACAGTAACTATGGCTACACCTTC. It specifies CASRPDSNYGYTF.

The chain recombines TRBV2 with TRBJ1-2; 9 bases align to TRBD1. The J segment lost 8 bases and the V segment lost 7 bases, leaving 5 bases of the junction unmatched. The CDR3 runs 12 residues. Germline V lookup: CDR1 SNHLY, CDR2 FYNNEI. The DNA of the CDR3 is TGTGCCAGCACCCGGGACAGGGACGGCTACACCTTC. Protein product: CASTRDRDGYTF.

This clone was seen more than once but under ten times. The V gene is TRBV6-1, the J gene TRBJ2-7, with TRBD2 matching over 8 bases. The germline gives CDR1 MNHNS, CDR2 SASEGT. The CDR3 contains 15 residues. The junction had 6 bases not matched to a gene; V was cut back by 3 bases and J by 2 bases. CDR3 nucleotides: TGTGCCAGCAGTGACCCAGCGGGGGACCCCTACGAGCAGTACTTC. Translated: CASSDPAGDPYEQYF.

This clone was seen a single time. The CDR3 DNA reads as TGCAGTGCTAACAAGAAAAACATTCAGTACTTC. Amino acids: CSANKKNIQYF. J is TRBJ2-4 and V is TRBV20-1, with no clear D. The V gene lost 4 bases and the J gene lost 4 bases, with 5 bases spanning the gap. There are 11 residues in the CDR3. CDR1 DFQATT and CDR2 SNEGSKA come from the germline V gene (reference sequence).

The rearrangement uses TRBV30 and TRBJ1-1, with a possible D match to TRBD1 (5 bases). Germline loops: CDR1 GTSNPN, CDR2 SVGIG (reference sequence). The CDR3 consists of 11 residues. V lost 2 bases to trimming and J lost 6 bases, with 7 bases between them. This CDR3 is CAWSKGAEAFF. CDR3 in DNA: TGTGCCTGGAGTAAAGGGGCTGAAGCTTTCTTT.

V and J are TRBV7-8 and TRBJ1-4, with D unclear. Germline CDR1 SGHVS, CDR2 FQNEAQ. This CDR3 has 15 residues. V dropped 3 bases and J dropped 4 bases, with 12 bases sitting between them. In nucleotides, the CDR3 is TGTGCCAGCAGCTTTGGGCCAGAATATAATGAAAAACTGTTTTTT. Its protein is CASSFGPEYNEKLFF.

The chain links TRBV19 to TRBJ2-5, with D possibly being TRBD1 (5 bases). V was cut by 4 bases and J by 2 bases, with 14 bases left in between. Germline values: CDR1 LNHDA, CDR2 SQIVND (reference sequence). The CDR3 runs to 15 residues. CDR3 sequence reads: CASSTQGFNQETQYF. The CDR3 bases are TGTGCCAGTAGTACCCAGGGTTTTAATCAAGAGACCCAGTACTTC.

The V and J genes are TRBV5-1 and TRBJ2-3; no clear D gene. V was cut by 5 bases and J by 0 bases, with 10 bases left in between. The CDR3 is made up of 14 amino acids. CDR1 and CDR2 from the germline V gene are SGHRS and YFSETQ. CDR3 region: CASSYGSSTDTQYF. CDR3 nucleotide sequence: TGCGCCAGCAGTTACGGTTCTAGCACAGATACGCAGTATTTT.

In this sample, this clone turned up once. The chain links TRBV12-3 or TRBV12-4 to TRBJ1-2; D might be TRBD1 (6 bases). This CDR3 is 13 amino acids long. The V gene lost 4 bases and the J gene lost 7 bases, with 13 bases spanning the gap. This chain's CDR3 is CASSSDSIGGYTF. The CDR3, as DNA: TGTGCCAGCAGTTCGGACAGTATCGGTGGCTACACCTTC.